The source of this T cell receptor (beta chain) is a study of shared clonotypes between healthy human individuals. The authors ran the assay at deep level. Per the original methods: Because ImmunoSEQ provided only junction sequences with no quality scores, the filtering differed. Produced via immunoSEQ multiplex PCR; TCRdb's table is partial and in-frame only. That table gives V, J and clone size, and the DNA gave D and trimming. The sample holds more than 2 million clones, around 93% seen once. The count of this clone is one. CD45RO-negative, CCR7-selected cells formed the naive CD8 fraction, which excluded terminally differentiated effector memory CD45RA+ cells. Germline CDR1 is SQVTM and CDR2 is ANQGSEA. After removal of 5 bases from V and 4 bases from J, the junction contained 5 bases not matched to a gene. This CDR3 is built from 13 residues.

The source is a man aged 18-30 years in good health. Some clones in this sample may be carry-over from other donors' samples. The chain links TRBV29-1 to TRBJ2-3, with 8 bases matching TRBD2. Sequencing was performed on naive CD8+ T cells from PBMCs. This CDR3 reads CSVPAGDADTQYF. In DNA, the CDR3 is TGCAGCGTTCCAGCGGGAGACGCAGATACGCAGTATTTT.